A selection of T cell receptor beta chains follows, all from one sample in a study of T-cell reconstitution after alpha-beta-depleted transplantation in children. MiXCR was run by TCRdb on the PCR reads, yielding one entry per CDR3 protein. Of about 130,000 distinct CDR3 sequences listed, 9.5% to 10% are singletons. The specimen was PBMCs, mostly from graft donor cells, collected 180 days after TCRalphabeta/CD19-depleted stem cell transplant. Receptors were obtained from a girl less than two years old who had a stem cell transplant for combined immunodeficiency, so the T cells may come from the graft donor. CDR3s include the opening cysteine and the closing phenylalanine or tryptophan. A D gene is named only where the DNA matches it firmly. Clone size is given for some rows only: seen once, a few or many times, or a class if the clone is expanded.

clone_size,d_call,j_call,v_call,cdr3_nt,cdr3_aa
-,TRBD1,TRBJ2-5,TRBV11-2,TGTGCCAGCACTTACAGGGGTCAAGAGACCCAGTACTTC,CASTYRGQETQYF
many,-,TRBJ2-6,TRBV5-1,TGCGCCAGCAGTTGGTCTGGGGCCAACGTCCTGACTTTC,CASSWSGANVLTF
few,-,TRBJ1-2,TRBV25-1,TGTGCCAGCAGTGAATACGGGAGTGACTCCTATGGCTACACCTTC,CASSEYGSDSYGYTF
many,-,TRBJ2-5,TRBV20-1,TGCAGTGCTAGAGTTGAGACCCAGTACTTC,CSARVETQYF
-,-,TRBJ2-3,TRBV12-3/TRBV12-4,TGTGCCAGCAGTAAAAGGGGCCCCTTGGATACGCAGTATTTT,CASSKRGPLDTQYF
few,TRBD2,TRBJ2-7,TRBV12-3/TRBV12-4,TGTGCCAGCAGAAAACAAATTAGCGGGGGCTACGAGCAGTACTTC,CASRKQISGGYEQYF
few,-,TRBJ2-7,TRBV7-2,TGTGCCAGCAGTCCTCCAGGGGACACGGGCTACGAGCAGTACTTC,CASSPPGDTGYEQYF
-,-,TRBJ2-1,TRBV12-3/TRBV12-4,TGTGCCAGCAGTTTAGCGGCGGGGGCCAAACACAATGAGCAGTTCTTC,CASSLAAGAKHNEQFF
-,TRBD1,TRBJ1-6,TRBV5-1,TGCGCCAGCAGCCCTGGCAGGGGGGGTTCACCCCTCCACTTT,CASSPGRGGSPLHF
many,-,TRBJ1-6,TRBV4-3,TGCGCCAGCAGCCAGTGGGGGGATTCACCCCTCCACTTT,CASSQWGDSPLHF
-,-,TRBJ2-2,TRBV10-3,TGTGCCATCAGCTTTGCGGGGAACACCGGGGAGCTGTTTTTT,CAISFAGNTGELFF
few,-,TRBJ2-5,TRBV24-1,TGTGCCACCAGTGATTTGAACAGCGGCCAAGAGACCCAGTACTTC,CATSDLNSGQETQYF
-,TRBD2,TRBJ2-1,TRBV5-5,TGTGCCAGCAGTCTTTTCCTAGCGGGATACACCTACAATGAGCAGTTCTTC,CASSLFLAGYTYNEQFF
few,-,TRBJ1-1,TRBV12-3/TRBV12-4,TGTGCCAGCAGTTTGGGGATGGCAGGCTTTAGGGGTGAAGCTTTCTTT,CASSLGMAGFRGEAFF
-,-,TRBJ1-4,TRBV5-1,TGCGCCAGCAGCTTGGACGGACATCCCCCTGTGAGTGAAAAACTGTTTTTT,CASSLDGHPPVSEKLFF
-,-,TRBJ2-3,TRBV20-1,TGCAGTGCTAGGGGGCCCAAGCGCGGCACAGATACGCAGTATTTT,CSARGPKRGTDTQYF
few,-,TRBJ1-1,TRBV30,TGTGCCTGGAGTAGGTGGGAAGTTAACACTGAAGCTTTCTTT,CAWSRWEVNTEAFF
-,TRBD1,TRBJ2-7,TRBV5-1,TGCGCCAGCAGCCCCCGGGGACAGGGGAACTACGAGCAGTACTTC,CASSPRGQGNYEQYF
-,-,TRBJ2-6,TRBV20-1,TGCTCTCCGACGGGGTCTGGGGCCAACGTCCTGACTTTC,CSPTGSGANVLTF
-,-,TRBJ1-1,TRBV7-8,TGTGCCAGCAGCTTCCCACTGCGTGAAGCTTTCTTT,CASSFPLREAFF
few,-,TRBJ1-2,TRBV3-1,TGTGCCAGCAGCCAAGCACAAGACAGGAATGGCTACACCTTC,CASSQAQDRNGYTF
-,TRBD1,TRBJ1-1,TRBV18,TGTGCCAGCTCACCGACAGGGAGCGGGAACACTGAAGCTTTCTTT,CASSPTGSGNTEAFF
many,-,TRBJ2-5,TRBV21-1,TGTGCCAGCAGCAAACTAGCGGGAGGAGAGACCCAGTACTTC,CASSKLAGGETQYF
few,TRBD2,TRBJ2-7,TRBV20-1,TGCAGTGCGCTGGGGGGGACTAGCGGGGATTACTACGAGCAGTACTTC,CSALGGTSGDYYEQYF
many,-,TRBJ1-1,TRBV20-1,TGCAGTGCCTTGACCGGGACGGACACTGAAGCTTTCTTT,CSALTGTDTEAFF
-,-,TRBJ2-3,TRBV24-1,TGTGCCACCAGTGATTCCCGGATGGGGAAGGGTACGCAGTATTTT,CATSDSRMGKGTQYF
-,-,TRBJ2-3,TRBV7-2,TGTGCCAGCAGGGGCCGATTTGGGATCGGTACGCAGTATTTT,CASRGRFGIGTQYF
few,-,TRBJ2-7,TRBV20-1,TGCAGTGCTATCACAGGGTCTCGCTACGAGCAGTACTTC,CSAITGSRYEQYF
few,TRBD2,TRBJ2-5,TRBV6-2/TRBV6-3,TGTGCCAGCAGCGGACTAGCGCCAGAGACCCAGTACTTC,CASSGLAPETQYF
-,TRBD2,TRBJ2-7,TRBV11-2,TGTGCCAGCAGGTGGACTAGCGGGGGCGATTACGAGCAGTACTTC,CASRWTSGGDYEQYF
few,TRBD2,TRBJ2-2,TRBV20-1,TGCAGTGCTAGCATAGCGGGGGGTGTGTACACCGGGGAGCTGTTTTTT,CSASIAGGVYTGELFF
-,-,TRBJ2-1,TRBV10-3,TGTGCCATCAGTCCGGGACCCTGGCTTGAGCAGTTCTTC,CAISPGPWLEQFF
-,TRBD1,TRBJ2-5,TRBV5-1,TGCGCCAGCAGCTTGGCGCGACAGGGGCAAGAGACCCAGTACTTC,CASSLARQGQETQYF
-,TRBD2,TRBJ2-1,TRBV5-1,TGCGCCAGCAGCTTTTGGACTAGCGGGAGGCACCCCCACAATGAGCAGTTCTTC,CASSFWTSGRHPHNEQFF
few,TRBD1,TRBJ2-1,TRBV29-1,TGCAGCGCCGCCGGGACAGGGAAGGAGCAGTTCTTC,CSAAGTGKEQFF
-,TRBD2,TRBJ2-5,TRBV5-1,TGCGCCAGCAGAAGCGGGGGCCGTCAGGAAGAGACCCAGTACTTC,CASRSGGRQEETQYF
few,TRBD2,TRBJ2-1,TRBV29-1,TGCAGCGTCGATAGCGGGAGAGGCAATGAGCAGTTCTTC,CSVDSGRGNEQFF
-,-,TRBJ1-1,TRBV5-1,TGCGCCAGCAGAGGGGGACAGAACACTGAAGCTTTCTTT,CASRGGQNTEAFF
many,-,TRBJ2-7,TRBV11-2,TGTGCCAGCAGCCCTAAAAGCGGGCCTATCGGCGAGCAGTACTTC,CASSPKSGPIGEQYF
-,TRBD1,TRBJ2-7,TRBV7-8,TGTGCCAGCAGCATAATGGGGACAGGGCACGAGCAGTACTTC,CASSIMGTGHEQYF
few,TRBD2,TRBJ2-7,TRBV29-1,TGCAGCGTTGTAAGCGGGACCGCCTACGAGCAGTACTTC,CSVVSGTAYEQYF